The clone carrying this T cell receptor beta chain was seen only once. The antigen is unknown. Germline values: CDR1 SGHNT, CDR2 YYREEE (reference sequence). CDR3 length equals 17 residues. V shed 2 bases and J 4 bases; nucleotides not matched to a gene: 13. The data are from a study of PD-1 blockade in mismatch repair-deficient tumors. Regarding the study as a whole: Tumor-resident clones, often absent from pretreatment blood, expanded after pembrolizumab and then contracted.

Clones were sequenced by immunoSEQ multiplex PCR, and TCRdb holds only the in-frame ones, with some missing. The table lists tens of thousands of clones, approximately 84% of them singletons. The sequence came from an adult with mismatch repair-deficient cancer. The chain combines TRBV5-4 with TRBJ2-7; TRBD2 aligns across 9 bases. The sample in question was PBMCs, obtained before pembrolizumab treatment. In DNA form, the CDR3 reads TGTGCCAGCAGCTTCTCAGTGAGTAGCGGGAGCTCGTACGAGCAGTACTTC. Amino acid sequence: CASSFSVSSGSSYEQYF.